Sequencing of this T cell receptor (beta chain) was carried out in a study of blood T cell repertoires in COVID-19. Overall study context: The United States, Italy and Spain provided the acute and convalescent COVID-19 samples. PBMCs, B-cell-depleted T cells, or T cells provided the cDNA or gDNA that made up the material.

Authors' processing steps: Reference gene primer amplification gave estimated nucleated cell counts. The repertoire was sequenced with immunoSEQ multiplex PCR; TCRdb's copy has only in-frame clones and lacks some. V and J calls and clone size follow that table, whereas D and trimming were derived from the DNA. The repertoire includes 130,000 to 150,000 clones, approximately 84% of them detected once, and approximately 2.5% sits in the top ten. The germline gives CDR1 SGHTA, CDR2 FQGNSA. Trimming stripped 5 bases from V and 10 bases from J, with 18 bases between. The CDR3 is made up of 15 amino acids.

The sequence came from a human donor with acute or convalescent COVID-19. The donor label of this sample is uncertain. Material for sequencing was peripheral blood. This chain links TRBV7-2 with TRBJ1-6; D is uncertain. The CDR3, as DNA: TGTGCCAGCAGCCCCATCGCCGGGTTTCGGTCACCCCTCCACTTT. Amino acids: CASSPIAGFRSPLHF.